These 3 T cell receptor beta chains were sequenced from one sample in a study of cytomegalovirus exposure and HLA in healthy donors. PCR used 60 Vbeta primers and 13 Jbeta primers. TCRdb's table, derived via immunoSEQ multiplex PCR, lists solely in-frame clones and lacks some. The sample yields 150,000 to 200,000 clones, around 85% seen once. Input material: PBMCs. The receptors originated from a young man in good health and CMV-seronegative.

This chain links TRBV7-9 with TRBJ1-1; 9 bases line up with TRBD1. Germline V CDR1 and CDR2: SEHNR, FQNEAQ (reference sequence). Trimming took 4 bases from V and 4 from J; bases not matched to a gene: 10. CDR3 length: 16 amino acids. Here the CDR3 DNA reads TGTGCCAGCAGCTACCTGACAGGGGGTACAGGCACTGAAGCTTTCTTT. Its protein product is CASSYLTGGTGTEAFF.

The rearrangement joins TRBV29-1 to TRBJ2-7, with 11 bases identical to TRBD2. Trimming at V came to 2 bases and at J to 4 bases, leaving 1 base not matched to a gene. Germline lookup yields CDR1 SQVTM and CDR2 ANQGSEA. The length of the CDR3 is 13 residues. The CDR3 spells CSVETSGSYEQYF. CDR3 coding DNA: TGCAGCGTTGAAACTAGCGGGAGTTACGAGCAGTACTTC.

The chain has TRBV7-2 and TRBJ2-7, with D maybe TRBD1 (5 bases). CDR3 length equals 14 residues. Trimming stripped 6 bases from V and 5 bases from J, with 17 bases between. The V gene's germline CDR1 is SGHTA and CDR2 FQGNSA. The CDR3: CASRPWTRIDEQYF. The CDR3 bases are TGTGCCAGCAGACCTTGGACACGGATTGACGAGCAGTACTTC.